This TCR beta chain was sequenced for a study of blood T cell repertoires in COVID-19. At the level of the study: Sources were T cells, B-cell-depleted T cells, or PBMCs; the material itself was cDNA or gDNA.

Per the original methods: By means of reference gene primer amplification, nucleated cell counts were estimated. Data came from immunoSEQ multiplex PCR; TCRdb stores just in-frame clones and leaves some out. V and J calls and clone size are copied from that table; D and trimming were computed from the DNA. The sample has about 29,000 clones, 85% to 90% seen once. The germline gives CDR1 SQVTM, CDR2 ANQGSEA. This CDR3 has 11 residues. V gave up 7 bases and J gave up 3 bases; unmatched junction bases: 2. Sequenced: peripheral blood. The sequence was collected from an elderly man with acute or convalescent COVID-19. The chain links TRBV29-1 to TRBJ2-7, with 8 bases identical to TRBD1. DNA for the CDR3: TGCAGCGCTGGGACAGGCTACGAGCAGTACTTC. Protein: CSAGTGYEQYF.